This passage covers 21 T cell receptor beta chains from one sample sequenced in a study of blood T cell repertoires in COVID-19. Assay used: immunoSEQ multiplex PCR; TCRdb lists only in-frame clones, some missing. Altogether about 200,000 clones are present, 84% being singletons, with the ten largest covering less than 6.5%. Sample: peripheral blood. These receptor sequences come from a woman in her 70s with active or convalescent COVID-19.

The V call is TRBV28, the J call TRBJ2-6; 7 bases are a match to TRBD2. J gave up 0 bases and V 8 bases, and 4 bases lay outside the gene matches. The CDR3 runs to 15 residues. Germline CDR1 MDHEN, CDR2 SYDVKM. The CDR3 sequence: CASGRASSGANVLTF. The CDR3 DNA reads as TGTGCCAGCGGGAGGGCGAGCTCTGGGGCCAACGTCCTGACTTTC.

V gene TRBV28 combines with J gene TRBJ2-1; D is possibly TRBD2 (6 bases). This CDR3 is 16 amino acids long. Deletions cut 4 bases from V and 5 bases from J, with 18 bases between. Germline-derived CDR1 and CDR2 are MDHEN and SYDVKM. CDR3 coding DNA: TGTGCCAGCAGTTGGAGCGGCATGCGGGGTAACAATGAGCAGTTCTTC. Its protein product is CASSWSGMRGNNEQFF.

The chain employs TRBV28 and TRBJ1-5; weak D call: TRBD1 (6 bases). The CDR3 totals 17 residues. Germline CDR1 is MDHEN and CDR2 is SYDVKM. The V and J ends lost 1 base and 2 bases respectively, with 15 bases between them. The CDR3 loop reads CASSLSGTGIGNQPQHF. In DNA, the CDR3 is TGTGCCAGCAGTTTATCGGGAACAGGGATCGGCAATCAGCCCCAGCATTTT.

The chain links TRBV5-5 to TRBJ1-2; 9 bases align to TRBD1. Trimming cost V 3 bases and J 3 bases; bases outside gene matches: 0. The CDR3 loop spans 13 amino acids. CDR1 and CDR2 from the germline V gene are SGHKS and YYEKEE (reference sequence). The CDR3 DNA reads TGTGCCAGCAGCTGGACAGGGGACTATGGCTACACCTTC. As protein: CASSWTGDYGYTF.

The chain carries TRBV18 and TRBJ2-2; unclear D gene. CDR1 is KGHSH and CDR2 is LQKENI in the germline V gene. CDR3 length equals 13 residues. Trimming pared 3 bases from V and 4 bases from J, leaving 6 bases between. The CDR3 DNA sequence: TGTGCCAGCTCACCCGTCGGCACCGGGGAGCTGTTTTTT. Protein sequence: CASSPVGTGELFF.

The chain recombines TRBV19 with TRBJ2-5, with TRBD2 matching 7 bases. Germline CDR1 LNHDA, CDR2 SQIVND (reference sequence). Trimming cost V 5 bases and J 1 base; bases outside gene matches: 4. CDR3 length: 14 residues. The CDR3 reads CASSRGVGQETQYF. CDR3 bases: TGTGCCAGTAGTCGGGGGGTGGGCCAAGAGACCCAGTACTTC.

V and J are TRBV5-1 and TRBJ2-5; weak D call: TRBD2 (6 bases). Trimming took 7 bases from V and 5 from J, leaving 18 bases between them. Germline V lookup: CDR1 SGHRS, CDR2 YFSETQ. The CDR3 consists of 14 residues. This CDR3 reads CASAKTGSGETQYF. CDR3 DNA: TGCGCCAGCGCCAAGACCGGGAGTGGGGAGACCCAGTACTTC.

The V gene is TRBV11-2, the J gene TRBJ2-1; D uncertain. The germline V gene has CDR1 SGHAT and CDR2 FQNNGV. The CDR3 loop spans 10 amino acids. V lost 8 bases and J 11 bases, leaving 10 bases between the germline ends. This chain's CDR3 is CASGPRKQFF. In DNA, the CDR3 is TGTGCCAGCGGCCCGAGGAAGCAGTTCTTC.

This clone was seen many times. The chain is built from TRBV3-1 (or the pseudogene TRBV3-2) and TRBJ2-2; D gene ambiguous. Per germline, CDR1 LGHDT and CDR2 YNNKEL (reference sequence). The CDR3 loop spans 12 amino acids. The V and J ends lost 4 bases and 7 bases respectively, with 7 bases between them. The CDR3 DNA is TGTGCCAGCAGCCTAATCCGCGGGGAGCTGTTTTTT. This codes for CASSLIRGELFF.

The chain joins TRBV25-1 to TRBJ2-1; TRBD1 agrees at 9 bases. The J segment lost 0 bases and the V segment lost 2 bases, leaving 2 bases of the junction unmatched. This CDR3 spans 16 amino acids. CDR1 MGHDK and CDR2 SYGVNS come from the germline V gene. The CDR3 loop is CASSETGGDSYNEQFF. CDR3 coding DNA: TGTGCCAGCAGTGAAACAGGGGGCGACTCCTACAATGAGCAGTTCTTC.

This clone turned up a few times. The V and J genes are TRBV29-1 and TRBJ1-2; 7 bases agree with TRBD1. V trimming: 4 bases; J trimming: 8 bases; junction bases outside the gene matches: 10. The CDR3 covers 13 residues. Looked up from germline, CDR1 is SQVTM and CDR2 is ANQGSEA. CDR3 in amino acids: CSVGDSQTRGYTF. The CDR3 DNA reads as TGCAGCGTTGGGGACAGCCAAACTAGGGGCTACACCTTC.

This clone was recorded once. This chain links TRBV7-3 with TRBJ2-5; 7 positions agree with TRBD1. J lost 5 bases, V lost 2 bases, and 8 bases had no gene match. Germline V gene lookup returns CDR1 SGHTA and CDR2 FQGTGA. The CDR3 is 15 amino acids. In DNA form, the CDR3 reads TGTGCCAGCAGCTTATCCGGGACAGTTCGGGAGACCCAGTACTTC. As protein: CASSLSGTVRETQYF.

The chain couples TRBV27 to TRBJ1-2, with 10 bases identical to TRBD1. This CDR3 has 14 amino acids. Germline assignment: CDR1 MNHEY and CDR2 SMNVEV (reference sequence). V was pared by 0 bases and J by 7 bases, with 2 bases of the junction left unmatched. The CDR3 DNA sequence: TGTGCCAGCAGTTTATCGTGGGACAGGGGTGGCTACACCTTC. It yields the protein CASSLSWDRGGYTF.

V gene TRBV2 combines with J gene TRBJ2-7, with D unclear. Trimming shortened V by 8 bases and J by 7 bases, and 12 bases separated the two germline ends. Looked up from germline, CDR1 is SNHLY and CDR2 is FYNNEI. CDR3 length equals 11 residues. For the CDR3, the DNA is TGTGCCAGCTCCCGCCGCGAGGAGCAGTACTTC. Encoded protein: CASSRREEQYF.

The V call is TRBV10-3, the J call TRBJ1-5, with TRBD1 matching 7 bases. The CDR3 is made up of 14 amino acids. In germline, CDR1 is ENHRY, CDR2 SYGVKD. V was pared by 11 bases and J by 0 bases, with 7 bases of the junction left unmatched. The CDR3 is CAVRDSYSNQPQHF. The CDR3 nucleotides are TGTGCCGTCCGGGACAGTTATAGCAATCAGCCCCAGCATTTT.

The CDR3 reads CASSLDRGSTEAFF. DNA of the CDR3: TGTGCCAGCAGCTTAGACAGGGGGAGTACTGAAGCTTTCTTT. The chain carries TRBV11-1 and TRBJ1-1; 8 nucleotides line up with TRBD1. The V segment lost 1 base and the J segment 5 bases; nucleotides outside the gene matches: 3. The CDR3 loop spans 14 amino acids. Germline V gene sequence: CDR1 SGHAT, CDR2 FQDESV (reference sequence).

V gene TRBV6-6 combines with J gene TRBJ2-2; weak D call: TRBD2 (5 bases). CDR3 length: 14 residues. The germline CDR1 and CDR2 sequences are MNHNY and SVGAGI (reference sequence). Deletions cut 6 bases from V and 1 base from J, with 9 bases between. The DNA of the CDR3 is TGTGCCAGCAGGGCGGGTCAGAACACCGGGGAGCTGTTTTTT. Translation gives CASRAGQNTGELFF.

The chain recombines TRBV5-6 with TRBJ1-4; 8 bases are shared with TRBD1. Germline-derived CDR1 and CDR2 are SGHDT and YYEEEE. The CDR3 has 15 residues. V dropped 4 bases and J dropped 3; count of bases not matched to a gene: 5. In DNA form, the CDR3 reads TGTGCCAGCAGCGTTACAGGGGGGCCTAATGAAAAACTGTTTTTT. Its protein is CASSVTGGPNEKLFF.

The J gene is TRBJ1-1, the V gene TRBV6-5; D unclear. The CDR3 contains 12 residues. The germline V gene encodes CDR1 MNHEY and CDR2 SVGAGI. V was shortened by 5 bases and J by 7 bases, with 11 bases between the two germline ends. CDR3 residues: CASSPSGLEAFF. The CDR3 nucleotides read TGTGCCAGCAGTCCCAGCGGACTTGAAGCTTTCTTT.

This rearrangement joins TRBV25-1 to TRBJ2-7; maybe TRBD1 (6 bases). V lost 8 bases and J lost 0, with 11 bases in between. Germline V gives CDR1 MGHDK, CDR2 SYGVNS. The CDR3 extends over 13 amino acids. The CDR3 nucleotides are TGTGCCAGCCTGGACAGCTTCTCCTACGAGCAGTACTTC. Translating gives CASLDSFSYEQYF.

This clone appeared a few times. V gene TRBV5-1 combines with J gene TRBJ2-2, with 8 bases fitting TRBD1. V gave up 3 bases and J gave up 7 bases; unmatched junction bases: 8. CDR3 length: 15 amino acids. Looked up from germline, CDR1 is SGHRS and CDR2 is YFSETQ. In DNA form, the CDR3 reads TGCGCCAGCAGCTCACCTCAGGGGGCGTACGGGGAGCTGTTTTTT. Translated: CASSSPQGAYGELFF.